This T cell receptor (beta chain) was identified during a study of CD8 T cells in Susac syndrome. V was shortened by 0 bases and J by 2 bases, with 13 bases between the two germline ends. The CDR3 covers 16 residues. CDR1 SGHNT and CDR2 YYREEE come from the germline V gene (reference sequence). Reverse transcription used 0.5 to 1 ug RNA and random hexamers. TCRdb processed the immunoSEQ multiplex PCR reads anew with MiXCR; each CDR3 protein has one entry. The repertoire consists of 150,000 to 200,000 distinct CDR3 sequences, with 95% to 97% occurring once and the leading ten covering about 0.12%. Material for sequencing was CD4+ T cells from PBMCs. The chain employs TRBV5-4 and TRBJ2-3; D possibly corresponds to TRBD2 (6 bases). This clonotype originated in a human donor with Susac syndrome. Here the CDR3 reads CASSLAVGGATDTQYF. DNA of the CDR3: TGTGCCAGCAGCTTGGCAGTGGGAGGTGCCACAGATACGCAGTATTTT.